The source of this TCR beta chain is a study of identical twins. Germline V CDR1 and CDR2: LNHDA, SQIVND (reference sequence). V was pared by 5 bases and J by 0 bases, with 14 bases between. CDR3 size: 16 residues. TCRdb re-derived calls from the 5' RACE reads in MiXCR, one entry per CDR3 protein. This table has roughly 1,500,000 distinct CDR3 sequences, roughly a third appearing once. A note on this clonotype: The target antigen is unknown.

The study's findings and limits: Partly confounded zero-insertion analyses could result from invariant MAIT and iNKT cells. Twin pairs' shared out-of-frame alpha sequences were enriched in low generation probability.

The specimen was cord blood. This receptor was obtained from a newborn girl in good health. The gene calls are TRBV19 and TRBJ2-4, with D possibly matching TRBD2 (5 bases). The CDR3 loop is CASSASWSGAKNIQYF. In DNA, the CDR3 is TGTGCCAGTAGTGCCTCCTGGAGCGGAGCCAAAAACATTCAGTACTTC.